Sequencing of this T cell receptor (beta chain) was carried out in a study of T cells in Graves' hyperthyroidism and ophthalmopathy. Study summary: Once the initial diagnosis was made, peripheral blood was obtained before any treatment.

General observations from the study: Most thyroid clonotypes that were expanded above 0.001 also turned up in blood.

Trimming took off 2 bases at V and 3 bases at J, with 8 bases between the two ends. From germline, CDR1 is MNHEY and CDR2 SVGEGT. The CDR3 length is 13 residues. Details on this clonotype: Its cognate antigen is unknown.

The study left out patients who had uncontrolled infection, other autoimmune disease, pregnancy or lactation. RNA transcripts yielded amplified TCR beta CDR3 regions. First-round RT-PCR with HTBI primers amplified the TCR CDR3 region. TCRdb itself ran the multiplex PCR reads through MiXCR, one entry per CDR3 protein. The sample shows about 520,000 distinct CDR3 sequences, about 24% of them seen only once. Sequenced input: blood. The chain links TRBV6-2 or TRBV6-3 to TRBJ2-7; TRBD1 might be the D (5 bases). This clonotype was sampled from a woman aged 30 to 39 with Graves' ophthalmopathy. The CDR3 coding sequence is TGTGCCAGCAGTTACAGGGGATACTACGAGCAGTACTTC. Protein product: CASSYRGYYEQYF.